Following are 7 T cell receptor beta chains from one sample sequenced in a study of spatial heterogeneity in lung cancer. Study results and limitations: Tracking of tumor mutation counts was seen in expanded intratumoral alpha and beta TCR counts.

As to time point: sample taken at primary tumor resection. Using its own MiXCR run on the 5' RACE reads, TCRdb lists one record per CDR3 protein. The table shows roughly 17,000 distinct CDR3 sequences, with 5% to 7.5% occurring only once. No antigen is known for these receptors. Material: lung tumor tissue, obtained at surgery. Receptors were obtained from a male donor with early-stage non-small cell lung cancer.

This clonotype occurred many times. The junction differs from germline at one of its ends, possibly a read error. This beta chain slipped into a library made for alpha chains as a stray read, so its size is not meaningful. The chain combines TRBV11-2 with TRBJ1-2; D might be TRBD1 (6 bases). Germline CDR1 is SGHAT and CDR2 is FQNNGV. The CDR3 is made up of 15 amino acids. Written as DNA, the CDR3 is TGTGCCAGCAGCCTAGAGGCAGGGGTTAACTATGGCTACACCTTC. Residues: CASSLEAGVNYGYTF.

This clonotype was detected many times. Since the library was made to target alpha chains, this beta chain is a stray read and its abundance is not meaningful. The chain couples TRBV6-2 or TRBV6-3 to TRBJ2-3, with D possibly TRBD1 on 5 matching bases. V was cut by 4 bases and J by 2 bases, with 10 bases left in between. Germline V CDR1 and CDR2: MNHEY, SVGEGT. The CDR3 is made up of 14 amino acids. CDR3 DNA: TGTGCCAGCAGTTTACAGGCTTCCACAGATACGCAGTATTTT. Its translation is CASSLQASTDTQYF.

This clonotype was counted at least ten times. This beta chain is a stray sequence in a library constructed for alpha chains; its clone size is not meaningful. V gene TRBV4-2 combines with J gene TRBJ2-7; no reliable D call. Looked up from germline, CDR1 is LGHNA and CDR2 is YNFKEQ. The CDR3 covers 12 residues. V lost 0 bases and J 4 bases, leaving 4 bases between the germline ends. DNA of the CDR3: TGTGCCAGCAGCCAAGACGGGTACGAGCAGTACTTC. Encoded protein: CASSQDGYEQYF.

By sample fraction, this clonotype is medium-sized. This beta chain turned up in a library designed for alpha chains; as an off-target read, its abundance says little. The V gene is TRBV28, the J gene TRBJ2-7; unclear D gene. Germline V lookup: CDR1 MDHEN, CDR2 SYDVKM. The CDR3 extends over 14 amino acids. V was clipped by 5 bases and J by 7 bases, with 18 bases between them. This CDR3 is CASSGGGVLGEQYF. The DNA for the CDR3 is TGTGCCAGCAGTGGCGGTGGGGTTTTGGGGGAGCAGTACTTC.

Many counts were recorded for this clonotype. This beta chain is an unintended read in a library built for alpha chains; its size means little. The CDR3 is CASSLAGMIDEQFF. The CDR3 nucleotides are TGCGCCAGCAGCTTGGCCGGTATGATCGATGAGCAGTTCTTC. The rearrangement joins TRBV5-1 to TRBJ2-1; D unclear. There are 14 residues in the CDR3. Trimming left V 0 bases short and J 8 bases short, with 12 bases between. Germline CDR1 and CDR2: SGHRS and YFSETQ.

This clonotype was recorded many times. A library made for alpha chains picked up this beta chain off target, so its size means little. The chain joins TRBV6-2 or TRBV6-3 to TRBJ1-5, with D possibly being TRBD1 (6 bases). V was clipped by 6 bases and J by 0 bases, with 9 bases between them. The CDR3 sequence is 14 residues long. Germline V gene lookup returns CDR1 MNHEY and CDR2 SVGEGT. The CDR3: CASRDSYSNQPQHF. CDR3 bases: TGTGCCAGCAGGGACAGCTATAGCAATCAGCCCCAGCATTTT.

This clonotype was detected ten times or more. This beta chain lies outside the target of a library built for alpha chains; its clone size means little. The rearrangement joins TRBV9 to TRBJ2-7; 9 nucleotides line up with TRBD2. This CDR3 has 15 amino acids. With V trimmed by 3 bases and J by 1 base, 5 bases remained unmatched. CDR1 and CDR2 from the germline V gene are SGDLS and YYNGEE. CDR3 loop: CASSEGTSNSYEQYF. The CDR3 DNA sequence: TGTGCCAGCAGCGAGGGGACTAGCAATTCCTACGAGCAGTACTTC.